Below, one T cell receptor beta chain is given with its context. Indicated time point: pretreatment peripheral blood. The source of the sample is a study of PD-L1 blockade in urothelial cancer. The CDR3 loop spans 13 amino acids. The V gene lost 6 bases and the J gene lost 4 bases, with 12 bases spanning the gap. The germline gives CDR1 MNHEY, CDR2 SVGAGI. The table came from immunoSEQ multiplex PCR; TCRdb's copy has only in-frame clones and leaves some out. The sample has about 74,000 clones, 90% seen once. The material sequenced was PBMCs, taken around atezolizumab (anti-PD-L1) treatment. The sequence came from a man between 70 and 80 years old with urothelial cancer. The chain has TRBV6-5 and TRBJ1-1; TRBD1 might be the D (5 bases). This CDR3 is CASRRNQGTEAFF. The CDR3 DNA reads as TGTGCCAGCAGGAGAAATCAGGGCACTGAAGCTTTCTTT.